The rows below give T cell receptor beta chains drawn from one sample of a study of T cells in Graves' hyperthyroidism and ophthalmopathy. TCRdb passed the multiplex PCR reads through MiXCR, listing each CDR3 protein once. The repertoire includes 200,000 to 250,000 distinct CDR3 sequences, over 15% of them detected once, and under 35% sits in the top ten. The source material was blood. The receptors originated from a woman between 18 and 30 years old with Graves' ophthalmopathy. The CDR3 runs from the conserved cysteine through the conserved F or W. Fields, in order: V gene, D gene, J gene, clone size, CDR3 protein, CDR3 DNA. A D gene is named only where the DNA matches it firmly. The listing skips clone size in some rows; elsewhere it reads once, few, many or a size class.

V gene: TRBV6-2/TRBV6-3
D gene: TRBD2
J gene: TRBJ2-7
clone size: .
CDR3 protein: CASSYLSGSSYEQYF
CDR3 DNA: TGTGCCAGCAGTTACCTAAGCGGGAGCTCCTACGAGCAGTACTTC

V gene: TRBV9
D gene: TRBD2
J gene: TRBJ2-1
clone size: few
CDR3 protein: CASSATGAGGPYEQFF
CDR3 DNA: TGTGCCAGCAGCGCGACGGGTGCGGGAGGGCCATATGAGCAGTTCTTC

V gene: TRBV6-1
D gene: TRBD2
J gene: TRBJ2-3
clone size: many
CDR3 protein: CASRTQGGGGGTDTQYF
CDR3 DNA: TGTGCCAGCAGAACCCAAGGCGGGGGGGGGGGCACAGATACGCAGTATTTT

V gene: TRBV10-3
D gene: .
J gene: TRBJ1-5
clone size: many
CDR3 protein: CAISVGGDQPQHF
CDR3 DNA: TGTGCCATCAGTGTGGGGGGGGATCAGCCCCAGCATTTT

V gene: TRBV20-1
D gene: .
J gene: TRBJ2-5
clone size: many
CDR3 protein: CSARSGETQYF
CDR3 DNA: TGCAGTGCTAGGAGTGGGGAGACCCAGTACTTC

V gene: TRBV12-3/TRBV12-4
D gene: TRBD2
J gene: TRBJ2-1
clone size: .
CDR3 protein: CASTLGLAVEYNEQFF
CDR3 DNA: TGTGCCAGCACCTTGGGACTAGCGGTTGAATACAATGAGCAGTTCTTC

V gene: TRBV18
D gene: .
J gene: TRBJ2-7
clone size: .
CDR3 protein: CASSDRISPYEQYF
CDR3 DNA: TGTGCCAGCTCAGACAGGATCTCCCCCTACGAGCAGTACTTC

V gene: TRBV25-1
D gene: .
J gene: TRBJ1-2
clone size: many
CDR3 protein: CASSSGAGYGYTF
CDR3 DNA: TGTGCCAGCAGTTCCGGGGCGGGCTATGGCTACACCTTC

V gene: TRBV6-1
D gene: TRBD2
J gene: TRBJ2-5
clone size: .
CDR3 protein: CASTPSTSGGERDEAQYF
CDR3 DNA: TGTGCCAGCACTCCGAGTACTAGCGGGGGGGAAAGAGATGAGGCCCAGTACTTC

V gene: TRBV29-1
D gene: TRBD1
J gene: TRBJ2-1
clone size: many
CDR3 protein: CSVMTGDWNEQFF
CDR3 DNA: TGCAGCGTGATGACAGGGGACTGGAATGAGCAGTTCTTC

V gene: TRBV6-1
D gene: .
J gene: TRBJ1-3
clone size: many
CDR3 protein: CASSWGDGRNTIYF
CDR3 DNA: TGTGCCAGCAGTTGGGGGGACGGACGCAACACCATATATTTT

V gene: TRBV12-3/TRBV12-4
D gene: .
J gene: TRBJ2-5
clone size: many
CDR3 protein: CASSYRGQETQYF
CDR3 DNA: TGTGCCAGCAGTTATAGGGGGCAAGAGACCCAGTACTTC

V gene: TRBV6-2/TRBV6-3
D gene: .
J gene: TRBJ2-3
clone size: many
CDR3 protein: CASSYRDTDTQYF
CDR3 DNA: TGTGCCAGCAGTTACCGGGACACAGATACGCAGTATTTT

V gene: TRBV19
D gene: .
J gene: TRBJ2-7
clone size: many
CDR3 protein: CASSRTEGNYEQYF
CDR3 DNA: TGTGCCAGTAGTCGGACGGAAGGAAACTACGAGCAGTACTTC

V gene: TRBV12-3/TRBV12-4
D gene: .
J gene: TRBJ1-2
clone size: many
CDR3 protein: CASRGAYVYGYTF
CDR3 DNA: TGTGCCAGCAGGGGGGCCTACGTCTATGGCTACACCTTC

V gene: TRBV7-8
D gene: .
J gene: TRBJ1-6
clone size: many
CDR3 protein: CASSQTSVNSPLHF
CDR3 DNA: TGTGCCAGCAGCCAGACAAGCGTCAATTCACCCCTCCACTTT

V gene: TRBV28
D gene: TRBD2
J gene: TRBJ2-3
clone size: .
CDR3 protein: CASSPPAGAPDTQYF
CDR3 DNA: TGTGCCAGCAGCCCTCCGGCGGGAGCCCCAGATACGCAGTATTTT

V gene: TRBV27
D gene: TRBD2
J gene: TRBJ2-1
clone size: few
CDR3 protein: CASSPNSPRTREFNEQFF
CDR3 DNA: TGTGCCAGCAGTCCAAACTCCCCCAGGACTAGAGAGTTCAATGAGCAGTTCTTC

V gene: TRBV20-1
D gene: TRBD2
J gene: TRBJ2-1
clone size: many
CDR3 protein: CSATGLLDVREGNEQFF
CDR3 DNA: TGCAGTGCCACCGGCCTTTTGGATGTTCGGGAGGGTAATGAGCAGTTCTTC

V gene: TRBV6-1
D gene: .
J gene: TRBJ2-3
clone size: many
CDR3 protein: CASSEGRAFGTQYF
CDR3 DNA: TGTGCCAGCAGTGAAGGGCGGGCTTTCGGTACGCAGTATTTT

V gene: TRBV7-2
D gene: .
J gene: TRBJ1-1
clone size: many
CDR3 protein: CASSSGGGTEAFF
CDR3 DNA: TGTGCCAGCAGCTCCGGTGGGGGCACTGAAGCTTTCTTT

V gene: TRBV12-3/TRBV12-4
D gene: .
J gene: TRBJ2-3
clone size: .
CDR3 protein: CASSFGERADTQYF
CDR3 DNA: TGTGCCAGCAGTTTTGGCGAGAGGGCAGATACGCAGTATTTT

V gene: TRBV20-1
D gene: TRBD2
J gene: TRBJ2-5
clone size: many
CDR3 protein: CSAVRLAGGLEETQYF
CDR3 DNA: TGCAGTGCTGTAAGACTAGCGGGAGGATTGGAAGAGACCCAGTACTTC